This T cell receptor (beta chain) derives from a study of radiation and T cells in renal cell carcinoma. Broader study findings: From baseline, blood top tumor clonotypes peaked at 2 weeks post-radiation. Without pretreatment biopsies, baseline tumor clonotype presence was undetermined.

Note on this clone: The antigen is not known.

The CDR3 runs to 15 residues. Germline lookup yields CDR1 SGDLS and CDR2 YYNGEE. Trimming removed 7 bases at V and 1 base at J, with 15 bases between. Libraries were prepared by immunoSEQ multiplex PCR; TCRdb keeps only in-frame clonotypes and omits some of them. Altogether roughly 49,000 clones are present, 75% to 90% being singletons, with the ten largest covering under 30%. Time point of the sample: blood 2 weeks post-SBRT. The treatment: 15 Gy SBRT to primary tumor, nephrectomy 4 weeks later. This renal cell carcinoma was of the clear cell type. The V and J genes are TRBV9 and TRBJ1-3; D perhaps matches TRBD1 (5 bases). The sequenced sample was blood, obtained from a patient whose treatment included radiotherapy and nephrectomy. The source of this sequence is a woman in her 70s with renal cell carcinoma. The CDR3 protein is CASGSAGRSGNTIYF. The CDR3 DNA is TGTGCCAGCGGTTCCGCAGGGAGGTCTGGAAACACCATATATTTT.